Following are 25 T cell receptor beta chains from one sample sequenced in a study of lymphopenia after photon versus proton radiotherapy. Produced via immunoSEQ multiplex PCR; TCRdb's table is partial and in-frame only. The table records around 64,000 clones, roughly 87% of them present only once. This specimen consisted of peripheral blood, obtained from a patient treated with proton-based radiotherapy. The receptors originated from a man older than 75 with esophageal cancer.

The V and J genes are TRBV18 and TRBJ1-2; 8 nucleotides match TRBD1. CDR3 length: 14 amino acids. Germline assignment: CDR1 KGHSH and CDR2 LQKENI. V lost 3 bases to trimming and J lost 2 bases; unmatched junction nucleotides: 2. CDR3 loop: CASSPRTGNYGYTF. The CDR3 region has the DNA TGTGCCAGCTCACCCAGGACAGGGAACTATGGCTACACCTTC.

J is TRBJ1-2 and V is TRBV4-3, with a possible D match to TRBD1 (6 bases). The V end lost 1 base, the J end lost 4 bases, and 16 bases lay between the germline ends. The germline V gene has CDR1 LGHNA and CDR2 YSLEER. The CDR3 extends over 16 amino acids. The CDR3 sequence is CASSQVGMGHFYGYTF. DNA for the CDR3: TGCGCCAGCAGCCAAGTTGGCATGGGACACTTCTATGGCTACACCTTC.

The genes are TRBV5-4 and TRBJ2-5, with TRBD1 matching 9 bases. The CDR3 consists of 15 residues. V was clipped by 2 bases and J by 3 bases; unmatched bases: 5. Germline V CDR1 and CDR2: SGHNT, YYREEE (reference sequence). The CDR3 nucleotides read TGTGCCAGCAGCTTAGGGACAGGGACAGAAGAGACCCAGTACTTC. It encodes CASSLGTGTEETQYF.

This clone has only one observation. The V call is TRBV19, the J call TRBJ1-4; D gene ambiguous. The ends were cut back, 1 base at V and 10 bases at J, with 13 bases in the middle. Germline V gives CDR1 LNHDA, CDR2 SQIVND (reference sequence). This CDR3 is 14 amino acids long. In DNA, the CDR3 is TGTGCCAGTAGTATAGTAGGGAAGTTAGGAAAACTGTTTTTT. Translated, it gives CASSIVGKLGKLFF.

This chain uses TRBV23-1 with TRBJ1-3, with D hard to call. TRBV23-1 is an open reading frame whose function is uncertain. The CDR3 sequence is 14 residues long. Trimming left V 2 bases short and J 8 bases short, with 13 bases between. The CDR3 DNA sequence: TGCGCCAGCAGTCAACGGAGGAGGGAGGACACCATATATTTT. It specifies CASSQRRREDTIYF.

J is TRBJ2-2 and V is TRBV13; D is possibly TRBD2 (5 bases). V lost 4 bases, J lost 7 bases, and 10 bases lay in between. The CDR3 extends over 13 amino acids. CDR1 is PRHDT, CDR2 FYEKMQ, per germline (reference sequence). The CDR3 coding sequence is TGTGCCAGCAGCTCGCCACGGGGCGGGGAGCTGTTTTTT. Residues: CASSSPRGGELFF.

The chain links TRBV18 to TRBJ2-2; 8 positions match TRBD2. The CDR3 spans 17 residues. The trim removed 6 bases at V and 2 bases at J, leaving 11 bases unmatched. Germline CDR1 is KGHSH and CDR2 is LQKENI. DNA of the CDR3: TGTGCCAGCTCCCGCGAAGTAGCGGGAAAAAACACCGGGGAGCTGTTTTTT. As protein: CASSREVAGKNTGELFF.

The table lists this clone with a few counts. V is TRBV9 and J is TRBJ2-5, with 7 bases lining up with TRBD2. The ends lost 5 bases at V and 2 bases at J; junction bases unmatched: 9. CDR3 length: 15 amino acids. The V gene's germline CDR1 is SGDLS and CDR2 YYNGEE. CDR3 sequence (DNA): TGTGCCAGCAGTCTGGCGGGAGTCGCGCAAGAGACCCAGTACTTC. Protein product: CASSLAGVAQETQYF.

This chain connects TRBV27 to TRBJ2-7, with 11 bases identical to TRBD2. The CDR3 extends over 13 amino acids. Germline values: CDR1 MNHEY, CDR2 SMNVEV (reference sequence). Trimming at V came to 6 bases and at J to 6 bases, leaving 4 bases not matched to a gene. CDR3 coding DNA: TGTGCCAGCAGACTAGCGGGAGTGGCCGAGCAGTACTTC. Amino acid sequence: CASRLAGVAEQYF.

This sequence joins TRBV6-1 and TRBJ2-7; D gene uncertain. Trimming took off 7 bases at V and 3 bases at J, with 13 bases between the two ends. This CDR3 has 13 residues. Germline V lookup: CDR1 MNHNS, CDR2 SASEGT. DNA for the CDR3: TGTGCCAGCATCTATGGGGTAGACTACGAGCAGTACTTC. Translation: CASIYGVDYEQYF.

J is TRBJ2-3 and V is TRBV5-5; unclear D gene. This CDR3 is 15 amino acids long. V gave up 4 bases and J gave up 0 bases, with 12 bases separating them. CDR1 SGHKS and CDR2 YYEKEE come from the germline V gene (reference sequence). The CDR3: CASSQDGTSTDTQYF. The CDR3 coding sequence is TGTGCCAGCAGCCAGGACGGTACTAGCACAGATACGCAGTATTTT. The full variable domain, with the rest looked up from reference TRBV5-5 and TRBJ2-3, is DAGVTQSPTHLIKTRGQQVTLRCSPISGHKSVSWYQQVLGQGPQFIFQYYEKEERGRGNFPDRFSARQFPNYSSELNVNALLLGDSALYLCASSQDGTSTDTQYFGPGTRLTVL.

This clone was picked up one time. The rearrangement joins TRBV27 to TRBJ1-2; D is perhaps TRBD1 (6 bases). Per the germline V gene, CDR1 is MNHEY and CDR2 is SMNVEV (reference sequence). V gave up 8 bases and J gave up 7 bases, with 23 bases separating them. The CDR3 spans 15 residues. In DNA, the CDR3 is TGTGCCAGCTCCAACCTCCTACTACAGGGCGGTGGCTACACCTTC. The encoded protein is CASSNLLLQGGGYTF.

The rearrangement joins TRBV5-5 to TRBJ1-2; the D is unclear. Germline CDR1 SGHKS, CDR2 YYEKEE (reference sequence). The CDR3 has 16 residues. V lost 1 base and J lost 0, with 13 bases in between. The CDR3 loop is CASSLLSTQANYGYTF. In DNA, the CDR3 is TGTGCCAGCAGCTTGCTTTCCACTCAAGCTAACTATGGCTACACCTTC. The complete variable domain, with remaining parts taken from reference TRBV5-5 and TRBJ1-2, reads DAGVTQSPTHLIKTRGQQVTLRCSPISGHKSVSWYQQVLGQGPQFIFQYYEKEERGRGNFPDRFSARQFPNYSSELNVNALLLGDSALYLCASSLLSTQANYGYTFGSGTRLTVV.

V is TRBV11-3 and J is TRBJ2-7; 11 nucleotides align to TRBD1. Trimming cost V 2 bases and J 0 bases; bases outside gene matches: 3. Germline lookup yields CDR1 SGHNT and CDR2 YENEEA. CDR3 size: 16 residues. The CDR3 DNA reads TGTGCCAGCAGCTTATCCGGGACAGGGGGCTCCTACGAGCAGTACTTC. Encoded protein: CASSLSGTGGSYEQYF. Full variable domain (outside the CDR3, taken from reference TRBV11-3 and TRBJ2-7): EAGVVQSPRYKIIEKKQPVAFWCNPISGHNTLYWYLQNLGQGPELLIRYENEEAVDDSQLPKDRFSAERLKGVDSTLKIQPAELGDSAVYLCASSLSGTGGSYEQYFGPGTRLTVT.

The chain carries TRBV27 and TRBJ1-5; the match to TRBD1 covers 8 bases. Trimming took 3 bases from V and 5 from J; bases not matched to a gene: 15. The CDR3 sequence is 18 residues long. The V gene's germline CDR1 is MNHEY and CDR2 SMNVEV (reference sequence). The CDR3 DNA is TGTGCCAGCAGTTTGCGGGGAGCAGGGGGCAATTCTGATCAGCCCCAGCATTTT. Amino acids: CASSLRGAGGNSDQPQHF.

The rearrangement links TRBV6-5 to TRBJ1-1; maybe TRBD1 (6 bases). CDR1 is MNHEY and CDR2 is SVGAGI in the germline V gene. The V and J ends lost 7 bases and 5 bases respectively, with 8 bases between them. The CDR3 spans 11 residues. The CDR3 nucleotides are TGTGCCAGCACCACAGGGACTGAAGCTTTCTTT. Protein sequence: CASTTGTEAFF.

This clone appeared once. This chain links TRBV27 with TRBJ2-7, with 10 bases lining up with TRBD2. The CDR3 loop spans 14 amino acids. With V trimmed by 5 bases and J by 2 bases, 3 bases remained unmatched. Germline lookup yields CDR1 MNHEY and CDR2 SMNVEV (reference sequence). In DNA form, the CDR3 reads TGTGCCAGCAGTCCCGGGACTAGCGCCTACGAGCAGTACTTC. Protein sequence: CASSPGTSAYEQYF.

J is TRBJ1-2 and V is TRBV19; D is uncertain. The V gene's germline CDR1 is LNHDA and CDR2 SQIVND (reference sequence). Trimming took off 6 bases at V and 5 bases at J, with 13 bases between the two ends. The CDR3 extends over 13 amino acids. The CDR3 sequence: CASRSGVDYGYTF. In DNA form, the CDR3 reads TGTGCCAGTAGGAGCGGGGTTGATTATGGCTACACCTTC.

The chain has TRBV6-6 and TRBJ1-2; D unresolved. V shed 4 bases and J shed 5 bases, with 8 bases lying between them. CDR1 is MNHNY, CDR2 SVGAGI, per germline (reference sequence). The CDR3 consists of 12 residues. Written as DNA, the CDR3 is TGTGCCAGCAGTTCGAGTGTATATGGCTACACCTTC. Protein: CASSSSVYGYTF.

CDR3 sequence: CASSQRGSSKTQYF. DNA of the CDR3: TGTGCCAGCAGCCAACGAGGGTCCAGTAAGACCCAGTACTTC. The V and J genes are TRBV14 and TRBJ2-5, with D possibly TRBD2 on 5 matching bases. V was clipped by 2 bases and J by 6 bases, with 13 bases between them. Germline CDR1 is SGHDN and CDR2 is FVKESK. The CDR3 length is 14 residues.

The genes are TRBV5-6 and TRBJ2-7, with TRBD1 matching 8 bases. The ends lost 0 bases at V and 5 bases at J; junction bases unmatched: 4. Germline V CDR1 and CDR2: SGHDT, YYEEEE. The CDR3 covers 14 residues. The chain's CDR3 is CASSLVYRGDEQYF. The CDR3 nucleotides are TGTGCCAGCAGCTTGGTTTACAGGGGGGACGAGCAGTACTTC.

The chain combines TRBV5-1 with TRBJ2-2; 10 nucleotides agree with TRBD1. The CDR3 contains 16 residues. CDR1 and CDR2 (germline): SGHRS, YFSETQ. The J segment lost 4 bases and the V segment lost 1 base, leaving 4 bases of the junction unmatched. The CDR3 nucleotides are TGCGCCAGCAGCTTGCGGGGACAGGGGAGCACCGGGGAGCTGTTTTTT. This encodes CASSLRGQGSTGELFF.

For the CDR3, the DNA is TGTGCCAGCAGCTTAGATGAGGGATCCAACGAGCAGTACTTC. It translates to CASSLDEGSNEQYF. The rearrangement links TRBV7-9 to TRBJ2-5; weak D call: TRBD2 (5 bases). The J call may be in error: the DNA end matches TRBJ2-7 better. This CDR3 spans 14 amino acids. CDR1 SEHNR and CDR2 FQNEAQ come from the germline V gene (reference sequence).

CDR3 amino acids: CASSSRQGPSGANVLTF. The CDR3 DNA reads as TGTGCCAGCAGCTCGCGACAGGGTCCAAGTGGGGCCAACGTCCTGACTTTC. This sequence joins TRBV7-9 and TRBJ2-6; 7 bases fit TRBD1. The trim removed 4 bases at V and 3 bases at J, leaving 9 bases unmatched. CDR1 SEHNR and CDR2 FQNEAQ come from the germline V gene (reference sequence). The CDR3 has 17 residues.

V gene TRBV2 combines with J gene TRBJ1-5, with D uncertain. This CDR3 region has 13 residues. V lost 6 bases to trimming and J lost 7 bases, with 13 bases between them. CDR1 and CDR2 (germline): SNHLY, FYNNEI. The chain's CDR3 is CASRRTLEQPQHF. The CDR3, as DNA: TGTGCCAGCAGACGGACGTTGGAGCAGCCCCAGCATTTT.